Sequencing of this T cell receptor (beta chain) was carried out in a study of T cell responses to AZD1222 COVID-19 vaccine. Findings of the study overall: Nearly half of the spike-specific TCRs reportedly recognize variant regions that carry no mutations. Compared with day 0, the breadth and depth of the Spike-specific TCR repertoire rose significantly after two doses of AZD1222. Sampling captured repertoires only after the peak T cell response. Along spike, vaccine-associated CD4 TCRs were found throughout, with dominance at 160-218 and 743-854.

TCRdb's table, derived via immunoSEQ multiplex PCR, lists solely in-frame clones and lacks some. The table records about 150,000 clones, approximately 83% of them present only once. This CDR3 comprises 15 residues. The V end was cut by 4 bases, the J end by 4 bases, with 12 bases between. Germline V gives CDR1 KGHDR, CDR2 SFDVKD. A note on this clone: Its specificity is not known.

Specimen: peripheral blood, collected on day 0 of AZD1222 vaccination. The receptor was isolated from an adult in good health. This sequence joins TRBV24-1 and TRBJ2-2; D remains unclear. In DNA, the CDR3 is TGTGCCACCAGTGAGGGCCCAAGACCCACCGGGGAGCTGTTTTTT. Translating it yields CATSEGPRPTGELFF.